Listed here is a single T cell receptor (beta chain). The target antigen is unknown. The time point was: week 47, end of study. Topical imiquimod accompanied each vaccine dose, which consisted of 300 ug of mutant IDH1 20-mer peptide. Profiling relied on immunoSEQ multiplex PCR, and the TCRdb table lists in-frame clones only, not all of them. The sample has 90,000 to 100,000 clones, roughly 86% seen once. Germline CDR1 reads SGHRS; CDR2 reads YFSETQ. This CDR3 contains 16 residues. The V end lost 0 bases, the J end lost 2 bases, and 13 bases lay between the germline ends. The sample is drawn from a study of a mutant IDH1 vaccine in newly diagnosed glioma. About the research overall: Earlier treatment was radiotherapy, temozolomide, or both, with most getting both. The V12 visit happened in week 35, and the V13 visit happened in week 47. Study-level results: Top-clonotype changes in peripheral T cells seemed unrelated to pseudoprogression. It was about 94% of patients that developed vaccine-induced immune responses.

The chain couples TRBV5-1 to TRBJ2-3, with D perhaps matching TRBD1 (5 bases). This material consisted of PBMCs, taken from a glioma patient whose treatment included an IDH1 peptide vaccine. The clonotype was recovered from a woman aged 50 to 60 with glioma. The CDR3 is CASSLGQLRDTDTQYF. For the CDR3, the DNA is TGCGCCAGCAGCTTGGGACAGCTCAGGGACACAGATACGCAGTATTTT.